Each of the 16 T cell receptor beta chains below was sequenced from the same sample in a study of cytomegalovirus exposure and HLA in healthy donors. Use of 60 Vbeta and 13 Jbeta primers characterized the PCR. The method was immunoSEQ multiplex PCR; TCRdb's version includes in-frame clones alone and lacks a portion of them. This sample yields fewer than 250,000 clones, of which approximately 81% are seen a single time; about 3% belongs to the top ten. Sequencing used PBMCs. The source of these receptors is a man aged 30 to 45 in good health and CMV-seronegative.

This chain joins TRBV28 and TRBJ1-4; no definite D call. The germline V gene encodes CDR1 MDHEN and CDR2 SYDVKM. V gave up 2 bases and J gave up 8 bases, with 3 bases separating them. The CDR3 loop spans 11 amino acids. The CDR3 region is CASSLEEKLFF. The CDR3, as DNA: TGTGCCAGCAGTTTAGAGGAAAAACTGTTTTTT.

This clone was observed a handful of times. V usage is TRBV6-4 and J usage is TRBJ2-3; 11 bases fit TRBD1. The CDR3 spans 15 residues. The V segment lost 3 bases and the J segment 4 bases; nucleotides outside the gene matches: 3. Germline CDR1 MRHNA, CDR2 SNTAGT. CDR3: CASSEPGQGADTQYF. The CDR3 region has the DNA TGTGCCAGCAGTGAACCGGGACAGGGGGCAGATACGCAGTATTTT.

This sequence joins TRBV6-1 and TRBJ1-4, with D tentatively TRBD1 (5 bases). Trimming took off 7 bases at V and 8 bases at J, with 17 bases between the two ends. Per germline, CDR1 MNHNS and CDR2 SASEGT. The CDR3 covers 14 residues. The CDR3 DNA follows: TGTGCCAGCAACGAGCAGGGAATTTCCGAAAAACTGTTTTTT. This translates into CASNEQGISEKLFF.

V usage is TRBV4-3 and J usage is TRBJ2-1; 14 nucleotides match TRBD2. The V segment lost 6 bases and the J segment 7 bases; nucleotides outside the gene matches: 5. This CDR3 contains 15 residues. The germline V gene has CDR1 LGHNA and CDR2 YSLEER. The CDR3 reads CASRSTSGGANEQFF. The CDR3 DNA follows: TGCGCCAGCAGATCGACTAGCGGGGGGGCTAATGAGCAGTTCTTC.

This rearrangement joins TRBV6-5 to TRBJ1-1; the D is unclear. Germline values: CDR1 MNHEY, CDR2 SVGAGI. There are 15 residues in the CDR3. Trimming took off 0 bases at V and 3 bases at J, with 11 bases between the two ends. The CDR3 DNA is TGTGCCAGCAGTTACTCCCCTCCAGTGGACACTGAAGCTTTCTTT. It specifies CASSYSPPVDTEAFF.

This clone was recorded once. V and J are TRBV28 and TRBJ1-2; 8 bases line up with TRBD1. The CDR3 extends over 15 amino acids. Germline CDR1 MDHEN, CDR2 SYDVKM. The junction had 10 bases not matched to a gene; V was cut back by 2 bases and J by 8 bases. In DNA form, the CDR3 reads TGTGCCAGCAGTTTAAGGCAGGGGGCGAGGAGGGGCTACACCTTC. This gives the protein CASSLRQGARRGYTF.

The V call is TRBV5-6, the J call TRBJ2-1, with D tentatively TRBD2 (5 bases). This CDR3 has 15 residues. CDR1 SGHDT and CDR2 YYEEEE come from the germline V gene. Trimming shortened V by 5 bases and J by 0 bases, and 12 bases separated the two germline ends. The DNA of the CDR3 is TGTGCCAGCAGTCCCAGAGGGAGCTCCTACAATGAGCAGTTCTTC. The encoded protein is CASSPRGSSYNEQFF.

The V call is TRBV19, the J call TRBJ2-5; TRBD2 might be the D (6 bases). The CDR3 is 17 amino acids. The germline V gene has CDR1 LNHDA and CDR2 SQIVND (reference sequence). The V end was cut by 5 bases, the J end by 5 bases, with 24 bases between. CDR3 nucleotide sequence: TGTGCCAGTAGTCCGTTTGGGGCTAGCGTGGGGTTGGAGACCCAGTACTTC. It is translated as CASSPFGASVGLETQYF. Complete variable domain (other parts from reference TRBV19 and TRBJ2-5): DGGITQSPKYLFRKEGQNVTLSCEQNLNHDAMYWYRQDPGQGLRLIYYSQIVNDFQKGDIAEGYSVSREKKESFPLTVTSAQKNPTAFYLCASSPFGASVGLETQYFGPGTRLLVL.

The genes are TRBV19 and TRBJ2-3, with 8 bases fitting TRBD1. The length of the CDR3 is 14 residues. V was clipped by 7 bases and J by 1 base; unmatched bases: 4. Per germline, CDR1 LNHDA and CDR2 SQIVND (reference sequence). The CDR3 bases are TGTGCCAGTAAAACGACAGGGGGCACAGATACGCAGTATTTT. This translates into CASKTTGGTDTQYF.

This chain links TRBV5-6 with TRBJ1-2; D may be TRBD1 (5 bases). Trimming cost V 3 bases and J 3 bases, with 9 bases left between them. The CDR3 covers 13 residues. Germline CDR1 is SGHDT and CDR2 is YYEEEE. For the CDR3, the DNA is TGTGCCAGCAGCTGGGAGGGGTACTATGGCTACACCTTC. It yields the protein CASSWEGYYGYTF.

V is TRBV2 and J is TRBJ1-2; D ambiguous. CDR1 is SNHLY and CDR2 is FYNNEI in the germline V gene. There are 10 residues in the CDR3. V gave up 8 bases and J gave up 8 bases, with 9 bases separating them. The CDR3 DNA sequence: TGTGCCAGCGGAGTTTACGGCTACACCTTC. This translates into CASGVYGYTF.

The count of this clone is one. The rearrangement uses TRBV6-5 and TRBJ1-5; TRBD1 aligns across 8 bases. The CDR3 extends over 14 amino acids. Per germline, CDR1 MNHEY and CDR2 SVGAGI. Trimming at V came to 6 bases and at J to 3 bases, leaving 4 bases not matched to a gene. The CDR3 spells CASSQTGDNQPQHF. DNA of the CDR3: TGTGCCAGCAGCCAGACAGGGGACAATCAGCCCCAGCATTTT.

This clone was observed a few times. The chain uses TRBV6-6 and TRBJ2-5; 8 bases line up with TRBD2. The germline gives CDR1 MNHNY, CDR2 SVGAGI (reference sequence). The V gene end was trimmed by 10 bases and the J gene end by 0 bases; junction bases not matched to a gene: 7. This CDR3 spans 14 amino acids. The CDR3 DNA reads as TGTGCCATTACTAGCGGAAAGTACCAAGAGACCCAGTACTTC. Its translation is CAITSGKYQETQYF.

The genes are TRBV28 and TRBJ1-2; tentative D call: TRBD1 (5 bases). CDR1 MDHEN and CDR2 SYDVKM come from the germline V gene. Trimming took off 6 bases at V and 4 bases at J, with 12 bases between the two ends. The length of the CDR3 is 13 residues. CDR3 loop: CASSLIQGYGYTF. The CDR3 DNA reads as TGTGCCAGCAGCCTCATTCAGGGCTATGGCTACACCTTC.

The rearrangement uses TRBV11-2 and TRBJ2-4; weak D call: TRBD1 (6 bases). Trimming took off 5 bases at V and 5 bases at J, with 19 bases between the two ends. The CDR3 sequence is 16 residues long. The germline CDR1 and CDR2 sequences are SGHAT and FQNNGV. The CDR3 region has the DNA TGTGCCAGCAGCAAAAAACAGGGTTTGAGGGAAAACATTCAGTACTTC. It is translated as CASSKKQGLRENIQYF.

CDR3 sequence reads: CASSLDGRGSSNQPQHF. CDR3 sequence (DNA): TGCGCCAGCAGCTTGGATGGACGTGGGAGCAGCAATCAGCCCCAGCATTTT. The V call is TRBV5-1, the J call TRBJ1-5; D unresolved. Trimming cost V 0 bases and J 1 base, with 14 bases left between them. There are 17 residues in the CDR3. Per germline, CDR1 SGHRS and CDR2 YFSETQ.